This T cell receptor (beta chain) was identified during a study of neurological immune-mediated disorders. This clonotype was observed many times. Its specificity is not known. There are 15 residues in the CDR3. Study observations and caveats: The repertoires of 18 of 34 multiple sclerosis patients fell into one related-CDR3 cluster (a possible signature) under phylogenetic grouping. The absence of shared CDR3 amino acid sequences among expanded clones across subjects suggests private repertoires in all groups.

The cDNA came from 5'RACE, which used 10-nucleotide random UMIs. One entry per CDR3 protein, called by TCRdb with MiXCR from the 5' RACE reads. The sample includes about 74,000 distinct CDR3 sequences, less than 5.5% seen only once; the top ten take just under 7.5%. The chain joins TRBV21-1 to TRBJ2-7. TRBV21-1 is deemed a pseudogene. The TCR sequence derives from a young man with multiple sclerosis. The material sequenced was PBMCs. The CDR3 protein is CASSKEAGGPYEQYF. CDR3 DNA: TGTGCCAGCAGCAAAGAGGCAGGGGGCCCCTACGAGCAGTACTTC.